Listed here is a single TCR beta chain. Its cognate antigen has yet to be identified. Per-base qualities were not stored, and no clone one base away is much larger. The source of the sample is a study of blood T cell repertoires in COVID-19 (dated by TCRdb to the early 2020s). Regarding the complete study: Samples covering the acute and convalescent phases of COVID-19 were provided by collaborators in the United States, Italy and Spain. The material from the prospective study consisted of cDNA or gDNA derived from T cells, B-cell-depleted T cells, or PBMCs. Deeply sampled blood TCRbeta repertoires from subjects exposed to, actively infected with, or recovered from COVID-19 were included in the dataset. The repertoires were made available in a free public database intended to serve as a resource for research on the immune response to SARS-CoV-2. Samples came from the ongoing ImmuneRACE study (first 160 participants) plus 1,254 subjects from 6 global collaborators. The sample metadata nearly always contained a de-identified subject ID, COVID-19 status, age in years and sex. Where HLA class I and class II types were available, the types were taken from metadata supplied by the sample provider, not from assay-based typing. The research as a whole found: The amount of clinical and demographic metadata varied by source and participant and was provided uncurated.

TCRbeta CDR3 regions were amplified from genomic DNA by means of the immunoSEQ Assay, a bias-controlled multiplex PCR. The authors' analysis ran thus. The number of nucleated cells in each sample was estimated by amplification of reference gene primers within the assay. Sequence reads were collapsed and filtered to measure the absolute abundance of every unique TCRbeta CDR3 rearrangement. Productive Simpson clonality was computed per sample as the square root of Simpson's diversity index over productive rearrangements. The source is immuneACCESS, and TCRdb retained only in-frame sequences with V and J called. Part of the clones is not carried over; for the studies checked, unresolved V genes explain less than half of this, and the remainder is unexplained. V and J calls plus clone size are reproduced from that table; the DNA served to infer D and trimming. This sample is represented by roughly 70,000 clones; 75% to 90% of them were singletons. Roughly 9% of the sample comes from the top ten.

The collaborating institutions used their own protocols to collect whole blood in K2EDTA tubes. Collaborator samples were shipped for TCRbeta analysis as frozen whole blood, isolated PBMCs, or DNA extracted from either sample type. This sequence was found in an elderly man with acute or convalescent COVID-19. Source material: peripheral blood.

In nucleotide form, the sequence is TGTGCCAGTAAACCGACTAGCGACTCCTACGAGCAGTACTTC. Protein translation: CASKPTSDSYEQYF. The chain was built from TRBV7-9 and TRBJ2-7; 8 bases in the junction line up with TRBD2. For this chain, trimming is 9 bases at the V end and 0 bases at the J end, and the number of junction bases without a gene match is 7. From a lookup of the germline V gene (reference sequence), CDR1 and CDR2 are SEHNR and FQNEAQ. Its CDR3 holds 14 amino acids, cysteine through phenylalanine. Only CDR3 DNA is held: 42 bases, read in frame from base 1.